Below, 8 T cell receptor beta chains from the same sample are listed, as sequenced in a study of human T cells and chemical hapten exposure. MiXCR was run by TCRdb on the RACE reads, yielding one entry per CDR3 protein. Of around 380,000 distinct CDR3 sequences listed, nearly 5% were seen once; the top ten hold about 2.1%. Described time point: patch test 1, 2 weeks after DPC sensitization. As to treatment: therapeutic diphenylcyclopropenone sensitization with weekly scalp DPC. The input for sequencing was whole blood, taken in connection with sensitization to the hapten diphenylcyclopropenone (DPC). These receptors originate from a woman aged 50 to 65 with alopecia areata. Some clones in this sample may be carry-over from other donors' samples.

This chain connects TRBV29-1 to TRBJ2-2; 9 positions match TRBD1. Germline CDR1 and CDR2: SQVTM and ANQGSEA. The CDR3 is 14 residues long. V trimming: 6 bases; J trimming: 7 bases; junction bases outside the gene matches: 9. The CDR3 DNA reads TGCAGCGTAGCTGGGACAGGGAACCACGGGGAGCTGTTTTTT. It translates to CSVAGTGNHGELFF.

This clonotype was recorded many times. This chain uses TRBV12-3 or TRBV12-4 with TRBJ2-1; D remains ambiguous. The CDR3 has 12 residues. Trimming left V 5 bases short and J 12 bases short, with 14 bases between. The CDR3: CASSPPTLRQFF. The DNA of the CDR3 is TGTGCCAGCAGTCCACCGACCCTAAGGCAGTTCTTC.

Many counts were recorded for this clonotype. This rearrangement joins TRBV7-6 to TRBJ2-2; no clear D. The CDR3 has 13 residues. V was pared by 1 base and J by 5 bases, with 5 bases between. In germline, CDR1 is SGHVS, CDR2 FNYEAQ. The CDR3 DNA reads TGTGCCAGCAGCTTAGTGATAACCGGGGAGCTGTTTTTT. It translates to CASSLVITGELFF.

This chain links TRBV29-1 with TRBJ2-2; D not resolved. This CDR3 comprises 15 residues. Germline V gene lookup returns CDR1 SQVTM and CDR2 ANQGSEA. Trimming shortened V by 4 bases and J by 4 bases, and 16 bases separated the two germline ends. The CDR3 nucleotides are TGCAGCGTTGCGGGCGAAAGCCGTGGCACCGGGGAGCTGTTTTTT. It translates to CSVAGESRGTGELFF.

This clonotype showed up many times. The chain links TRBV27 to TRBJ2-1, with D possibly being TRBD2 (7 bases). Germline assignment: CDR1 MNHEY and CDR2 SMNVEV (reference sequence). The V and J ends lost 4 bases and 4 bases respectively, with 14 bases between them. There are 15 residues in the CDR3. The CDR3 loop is CASSSAGAAYNEQFF. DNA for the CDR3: TGTGCCAGCAGTTCCGCGGGGGCGGCTTACAATGAGCAGTTCTTC.

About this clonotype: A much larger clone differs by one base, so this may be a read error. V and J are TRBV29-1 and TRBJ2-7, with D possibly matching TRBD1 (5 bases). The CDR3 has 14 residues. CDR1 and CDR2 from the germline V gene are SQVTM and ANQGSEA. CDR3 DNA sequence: TGCAGCGTTGGCCCGCCAGGGCCCCCCTACGAGCAGAACTTC. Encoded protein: CSVGPPGPPYEQNF.

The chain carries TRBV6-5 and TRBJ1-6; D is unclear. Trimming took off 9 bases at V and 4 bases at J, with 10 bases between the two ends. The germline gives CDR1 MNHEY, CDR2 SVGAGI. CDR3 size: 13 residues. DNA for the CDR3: TGTGCCAGTTACGAACAGTATAATTCACCCCTCCACTTT. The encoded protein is CASYEQYNSPLHF.

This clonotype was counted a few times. The CDR3, as DNA: TGTGCCATCAGTGAGACGGACAGTGAAGCTTTCTTT. Translation: CAISETDSEAFF. This rearrangement joins TRBV10-3 to TRBJ1-1, with TRBD1 as a possible D gene (6 bases). V gave up 2 bases and J gave up 7 bases, with 8 bases separating them. CDR1 and CDR2 from the germline V gene are ENHRY and SYGVKD. The CDR3 runs 12 residues.